This T cell receptor (beta chain) is drawn from a study of T cells in Graves' hyperthyroidism and ophthalmopathy. This CDR3 is 13 amino acids long. Germline V lookup: CDR1 SGHTA, CDR2 FQGNSA. Broader study findings: Most clonotypes expanded in thyroid above 0.001 were likewise present in blood.

The source material, RNA transcripts, was used to amplify TCR beta CDR3 regions. TCR CDR3 underwent first-round RT-PCR with the HTBI primer set. TCRdb redid the calling of the multiplex PCR reads with MiXCR, one entry per CDR3 protein. Of about 620,000 distinct CDR3 sequences in the sample, about 16% were seen once. Worth noting for this clonotype: No antigen is known for it. This may arise from a read error, as a much more abundant clone is one base away.

Sequenced sample: blood. This TCR came from a woman in her 30s with Graves' hyperthyroidism. The V call is TRBV7-2, the J call TRBJ2-1, with 7 bases that match TRBD2. The CDR3 DNA reads TGTGCCAGCAGCGTAGCACAGCGGGGTGAGCAGTTCTTC. Residues: CASSVAQRGEQFF.